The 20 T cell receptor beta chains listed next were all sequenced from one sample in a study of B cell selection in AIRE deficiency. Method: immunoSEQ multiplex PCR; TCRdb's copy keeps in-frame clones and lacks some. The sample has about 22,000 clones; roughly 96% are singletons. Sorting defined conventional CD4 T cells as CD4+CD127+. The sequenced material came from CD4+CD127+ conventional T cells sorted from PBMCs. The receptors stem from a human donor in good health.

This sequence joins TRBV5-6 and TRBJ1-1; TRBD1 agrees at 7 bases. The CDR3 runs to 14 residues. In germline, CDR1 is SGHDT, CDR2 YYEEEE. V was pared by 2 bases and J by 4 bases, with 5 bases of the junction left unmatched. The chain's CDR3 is CASSFDRAGTEAFF. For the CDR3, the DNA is TGTGCCAGCAGCTTCGACAGGGCGGGCACTGAAGCTTTCTTT.

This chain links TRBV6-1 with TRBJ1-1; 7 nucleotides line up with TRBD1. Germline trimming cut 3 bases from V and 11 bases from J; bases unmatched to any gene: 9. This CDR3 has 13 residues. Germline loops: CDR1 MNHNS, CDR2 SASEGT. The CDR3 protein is CASSDRGKLSAFF. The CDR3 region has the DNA TGTGCCAGCAGTGACAGGGGGAAACTTTCGGCTTTCTTT.

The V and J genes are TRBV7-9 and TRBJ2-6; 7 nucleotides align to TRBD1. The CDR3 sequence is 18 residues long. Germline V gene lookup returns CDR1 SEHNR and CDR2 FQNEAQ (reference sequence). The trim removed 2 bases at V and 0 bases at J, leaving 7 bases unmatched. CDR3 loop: CASSLLDRRFSGANVLTF. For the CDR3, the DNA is TGTGCCAGCAGCTTACTGGACAGGAGATTCTCTGGGGCCAACGTCCTGACTTTC.

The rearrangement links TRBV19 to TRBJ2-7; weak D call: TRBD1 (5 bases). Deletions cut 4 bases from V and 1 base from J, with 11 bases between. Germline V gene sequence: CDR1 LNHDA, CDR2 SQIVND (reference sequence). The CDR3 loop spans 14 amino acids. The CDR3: CASSNLGRSYEQYF. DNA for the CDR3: TGTGCCAGTAGTAATCTGGGGCGTTCCTACGAGCAGTACTTC.

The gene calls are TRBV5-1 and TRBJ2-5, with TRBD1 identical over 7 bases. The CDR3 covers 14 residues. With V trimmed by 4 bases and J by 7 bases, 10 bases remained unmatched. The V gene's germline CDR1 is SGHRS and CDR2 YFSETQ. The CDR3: CASSPGQYLWTQYF. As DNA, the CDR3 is TGCGCCAGCAGCCCGGGACAGTACCTGTGGACCCAGTACTTC.

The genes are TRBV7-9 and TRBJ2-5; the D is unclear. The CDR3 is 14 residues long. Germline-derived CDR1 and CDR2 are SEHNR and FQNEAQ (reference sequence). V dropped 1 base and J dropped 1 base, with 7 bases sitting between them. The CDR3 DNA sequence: TGTGCCAGCAGCTTAGTTGGGATCCAAGAGACCCAGTACTTC. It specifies CASSLVGIQETQYF.

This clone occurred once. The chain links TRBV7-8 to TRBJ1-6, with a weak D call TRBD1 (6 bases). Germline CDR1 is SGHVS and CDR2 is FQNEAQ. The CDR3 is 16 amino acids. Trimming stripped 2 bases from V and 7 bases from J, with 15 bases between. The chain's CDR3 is CASSLNTGIWNSPLHF. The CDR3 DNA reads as TGTGCCAGCAGCTTAAATACAGGGATATGGAATTCACCCCTCCACTTT.

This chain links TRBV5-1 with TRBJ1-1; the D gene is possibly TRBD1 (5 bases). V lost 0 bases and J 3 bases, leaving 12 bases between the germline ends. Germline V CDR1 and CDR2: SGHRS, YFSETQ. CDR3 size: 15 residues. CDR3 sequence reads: CASSLGRGRDTEAFF. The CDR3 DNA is TGCGCCAGCAGCTTGGGGAGGGGTCGGGACACTGAAGCTTTCTTT.

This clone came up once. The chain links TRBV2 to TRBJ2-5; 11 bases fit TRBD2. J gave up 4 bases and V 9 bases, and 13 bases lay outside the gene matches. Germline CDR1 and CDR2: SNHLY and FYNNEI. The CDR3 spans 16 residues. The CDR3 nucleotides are TGTGCCAGTACTAGCGGGGGAAACTCCCGACTAGAGACCCAGTACTTC. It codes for CASTSGGNSRLETQYF.

The CDR3 loop is CASSYRTAAYEQYF. The CDR3 DNA reads TGTGCCAGCAGTTACCGGACGGCAGCCTACGAGCAGTACTTC. V gene TRBV27 combines with J gene TRBJ2-7; D is uncertain. V was clipped by 4 bases and J by 2 bases, with 12 bases between them. CDR1 and CDR2 (germline): MNHEY, SMNVEV (reference sequence). This CDR3 region has 14 residues.

CDR3 coding DNA: TGCGCCAGCAGCTTCGGACAGGGGGATTCACCCCTCCACTTT. Amino acid sequence: CASSFGQGDSPLHF. The gene calls are TRBV5-1 and TRBJ1-6; TRBD1 matches 10 bases. Germline V gene lookup returns CDR1 SGHRS and CDR2 YFSETQ. The ends lost 2 bases at V and 8 bases at J; junction bases unmatched: 1. The length of the CDR3 is 14 residues. The full variable domain, in which reference TRBV5-1 and TRBJ1-6 provide the parts outside the CDR3, is KAGVTQTPRYLIKTRGQQVTLSCSPISGHRSVSWYQQTPGQGLQFLFEYFSETQRNKGNFPGRFSGRQFSNSRSEMNVSTLELGDSALYLCASSFGQGDSPLHFGNGTRLTVT.

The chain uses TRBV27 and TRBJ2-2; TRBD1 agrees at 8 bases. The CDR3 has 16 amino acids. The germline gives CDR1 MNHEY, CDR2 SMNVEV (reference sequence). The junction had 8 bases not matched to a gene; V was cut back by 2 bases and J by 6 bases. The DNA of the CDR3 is TGTGCCAGCAGTTTAAAGGGCAGGGGGCCTTCCGGGGAGCTGTTTTTT. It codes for CASSLKGRGPSGELFF.

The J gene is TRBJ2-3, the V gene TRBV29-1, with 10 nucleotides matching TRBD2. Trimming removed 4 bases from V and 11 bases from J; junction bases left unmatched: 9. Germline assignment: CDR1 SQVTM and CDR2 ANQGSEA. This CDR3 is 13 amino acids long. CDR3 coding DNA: TGCAGCGTTGTGTGGGGACTAGCGTCTAAGCAGTATTTT. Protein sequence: CSVVWGLASKQYF.

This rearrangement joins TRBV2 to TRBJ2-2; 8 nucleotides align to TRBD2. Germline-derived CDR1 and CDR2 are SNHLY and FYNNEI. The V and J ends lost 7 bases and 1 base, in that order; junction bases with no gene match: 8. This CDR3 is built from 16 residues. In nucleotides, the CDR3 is TGTGCCAGCACCCGGGGGGGACTTATGAACACCGGGGAGCTGTTTTTT. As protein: CASTRGGLMNTGELFF.

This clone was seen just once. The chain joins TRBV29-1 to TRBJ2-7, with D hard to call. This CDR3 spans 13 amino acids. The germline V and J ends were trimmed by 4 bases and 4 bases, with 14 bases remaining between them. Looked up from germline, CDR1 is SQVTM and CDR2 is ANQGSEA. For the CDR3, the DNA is TGCAGCGTTGTGTTCTCTTCCCCTTACGAGCAGTACTTC. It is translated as CSVVFSSPYEQYF.

The DNA of the CDR3 is TGTGCCAGTAGTACCCAGTGGGGTACTAATTCACCCCTCCACTTT. Its protein product is CASSTQWGTNSPLHF. The chain has TRBV19 and TRBJ1-6; D call uncertain. The CDR3 loop spans 15 amino acids. The germline gives CDR1 LNHDA, CDR2 SQIVND (reference sequence). V dropped 4 bases and J dropped 6 bases, with 13 bases sitting between them.

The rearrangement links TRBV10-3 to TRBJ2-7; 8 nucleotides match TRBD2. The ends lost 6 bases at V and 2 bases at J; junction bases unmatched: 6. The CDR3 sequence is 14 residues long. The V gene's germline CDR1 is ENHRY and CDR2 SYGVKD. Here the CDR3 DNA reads TGTGCCATCAGGGAAAGCGGGGGTGCCTACGAGCAGTACTTC. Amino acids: CAIRESGGAYEQYF.

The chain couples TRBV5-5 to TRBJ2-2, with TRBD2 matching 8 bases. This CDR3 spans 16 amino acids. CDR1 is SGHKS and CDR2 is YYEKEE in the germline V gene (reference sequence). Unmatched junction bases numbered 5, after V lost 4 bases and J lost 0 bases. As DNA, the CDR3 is TGTGCCAGCAGCCCCACTAGCGGAGCGAACACCGGGGAGCTGTTTTTT. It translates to CASSPTSGANTGELFF.

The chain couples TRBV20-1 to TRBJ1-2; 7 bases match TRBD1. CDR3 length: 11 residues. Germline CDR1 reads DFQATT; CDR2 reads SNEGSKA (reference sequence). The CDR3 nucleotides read TGCAGCCAGGGACAGACCTATGGCTACACCTTC. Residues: CSQGQTYGYTF.

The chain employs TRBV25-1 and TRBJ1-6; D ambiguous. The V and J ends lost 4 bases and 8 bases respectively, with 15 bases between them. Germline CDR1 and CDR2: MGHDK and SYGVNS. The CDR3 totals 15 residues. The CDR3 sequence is CASSVRADQYSPLHF. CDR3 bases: TGTGCCAGCAGTGTCCGGGCCGACCAATATTCACCCCTCCACTTT.